The entry below gives a single TCR beta chain sequence along with its context. Its antigen remains unknown. The CDR3 does not end in the conserved phenylalanine or tryptophan, so this is likely a read error. This sample was included in a study of T cells in Graves' hyperthyroidism and ophthalmopathy. About the study: Peripheral blood collection took place at initial diagnosis, before any treatment.

Study results and limitations: Appearing also in blood were most of the thyroid clonotypes expanded above 0.001.

Based on clinical symptoms, serum thyroxine and TRAb, thyroid ultrasound and orbital computed tomography, diagnoses were reached. CDR1 is LNHDA, CDR2 SQIVND, per germline (reference sequence). The CDR3 loop spans 14 amino acids. The germline V and J ends were trimmed by 3 bases and 0 bases, with 9 bases remaining between them. TCR beta CDR3 sequences were amplified from RNA transcripts. The TCR CDR3 first-round RT-PCR relied on the HTBI primer set. TCRdb re-derived calls from the multiplex PCR reads in MiXCR, one entry per CDR3 protein. The profile covers some 620,000 distinct CDR3 sequences, with 15% to 20% appearing a single time and 3.8% taken by the ten largest.

The rearrangement links TRBV19 to TRBJ2-7; a possible D gene is TRBD2 (5 bases). This receptor was obtained from a woman younger than 45 with Graves' hyperthyroidism. The sequenced sample consisted of blood. The CDR3 nucleotides read TGTGCCAGTAGTATCGAGCGGACCTCCTACGAGCAGTACCTC. Its protein is CASSIERTSYEQYL.